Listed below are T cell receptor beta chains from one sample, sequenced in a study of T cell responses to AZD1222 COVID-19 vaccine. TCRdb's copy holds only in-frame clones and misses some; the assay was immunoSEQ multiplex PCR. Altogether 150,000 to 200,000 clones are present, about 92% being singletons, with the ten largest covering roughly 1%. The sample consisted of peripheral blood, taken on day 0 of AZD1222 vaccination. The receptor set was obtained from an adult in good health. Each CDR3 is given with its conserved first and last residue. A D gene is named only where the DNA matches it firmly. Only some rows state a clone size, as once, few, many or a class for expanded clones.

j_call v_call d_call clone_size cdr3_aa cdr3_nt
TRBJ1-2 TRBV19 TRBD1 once CASSKDREWGGYTF TGTGCCAGTAGTAAGGACAGGGAGTGGGGTGGCTACACCTTC
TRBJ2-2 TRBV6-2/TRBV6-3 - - CASSLFLGYTGELFF TGTGCCAGCAGTCTATTCCTGGGGTACACCGGGGAGCTGTTTTTT
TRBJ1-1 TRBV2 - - CASSLAGPNTEAFF TGTGCCAGCAGTCTCGCGGGGCCGAACACTGAAGCTTTCTTT
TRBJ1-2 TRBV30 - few CAWSSGTDGSYTF TGTGCCTGGAGTTCCGGGACTGACGGGTCGTACACCTTC
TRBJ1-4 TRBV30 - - CAHRDGNEKLFF TGTGCCCACCGGGACGGCAATGAAAAACTGTTTTTT
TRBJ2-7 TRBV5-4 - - CASSQGTYEQYF TGTGCCAGCAGCCAAGGTACCTACGAGCAGTACTTC
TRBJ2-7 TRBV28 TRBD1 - CASLEGETGSYEQYF TGTGCCAGCCTCGAGGGGGAGACAGGGTCCTACGAGCAGTACTTC
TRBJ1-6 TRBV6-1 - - CASSEDVRGRSPLHF TGTGCCAGCAGCGAAGACGTGAGGGGTCGATCACCCCTCCACTTT
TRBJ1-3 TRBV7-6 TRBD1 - CASSARQGSSGNTIYF TGTGCCAGCAGCGCCCGACAGGGATCCTCTGGAAACACCATATATTTT
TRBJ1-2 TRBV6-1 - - CASSEGLGPNYGYTF TGTGCCAGCAGTGAGGGCCTCGGGCCGAACTATGGCTACACCTTC
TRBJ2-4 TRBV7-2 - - CASSAESLAKNIQYF TGTGCCAGCAGCGCAGAATCGCTAGCCAAAAACATTCAGTACTTC
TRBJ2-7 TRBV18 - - CASSPSSEQYF TGTGCCAGCTCACCATCATCCGAGCAGTACTTC
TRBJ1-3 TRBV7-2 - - CASSFGPGTSGNTIYF TGTGCCAGCAGCTTTGGCCCTGGAACCTCTGGAAACACCATATATTTT
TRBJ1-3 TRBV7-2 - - CASSLGGPQASIGNTIYF TGTGCCAGCAGCTTAGGGGGACCACAGGCCTCAATCGGAAACACCATATATTTT
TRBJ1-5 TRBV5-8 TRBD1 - CASSLLATGVSNQPQHF TGTGCCAGCAGCTTGCTTGCGACAGGGGTTAGCAATCAGCCCCAGCATTTT
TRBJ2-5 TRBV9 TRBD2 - CASSTSGQETQYF TGTGCCAGCAGCACTAGCGGTCAAGAGACCCAGTACTTC
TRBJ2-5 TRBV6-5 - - CASSTPRGETQYF TGTGCCAGCAGTACGCCCCGGGGGGAGACCCAGTACTTC
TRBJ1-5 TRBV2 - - CASSLGENQPQHF TGTGCCAGCAGTCTGGGAGAGAATCAGCCCCAGCATTTT
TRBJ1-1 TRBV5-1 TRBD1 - CASSLVPGGETEAFF TGCGCCAGCAGCTTAGTTCCAGGGGGGGAGACTGAAGCTTTCTTT
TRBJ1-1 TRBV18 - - CASSPSIEANTEAFF TGTGCCAGCTCACCTTCCATAGAGGCGAACACTGAAGCTTTCTTT
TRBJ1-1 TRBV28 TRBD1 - CASRGTGTEAFF TGTGCCAGCAGAGGGACAGGAACTGAAGCTTTCTTT
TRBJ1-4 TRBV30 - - CAWSPGAGESEKLFF TGTGCCTGGAGCCCGGGGGCAGGGGAGTCGGAAAAACTGTTTTTT
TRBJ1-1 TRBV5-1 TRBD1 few CASSLDRGHEAFF TGCGCCAGCAGCTTGGACAGGGGGCATGAAGCTTTCTTT
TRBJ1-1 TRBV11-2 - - CASSSGDYGVAFF TGTGCCAGCAGCTCGGGGGACTATGGGGTCGCTTTCTTT
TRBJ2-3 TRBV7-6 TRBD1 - CASSLRRGNRDRGSDTQYF TGTGCCAGCAGCCTTCGTAGAGGTAACCGGGACAGGGGATCAGATACGCAGTATTTT
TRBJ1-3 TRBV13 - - CASRKGRGNTIYF TGTGCCAGCAGAAAGGGGAGGGGAAACACCATATATTTT
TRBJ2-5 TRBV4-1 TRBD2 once CASSPRLAGGPGETQYF TGCGCCAGCAGCCCCAGGCTAGCGGGGGGGCCAGGAGAGACCCAGTACTTC
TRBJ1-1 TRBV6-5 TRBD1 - CASRTGTGASGEAFF TGTGCCAGCAGGACCGGGACAGGCGCCTCCGGGGAAGCTTTCTTT
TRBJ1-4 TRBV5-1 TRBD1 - CASSRDREKLFF TGCGCCAGCAGCAGGGACAGGGAAAAACTGTTTTTT
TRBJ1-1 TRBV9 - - CASSAKTGNEAFF TGTGCCAGCAGCGCCAAGACAGGAAATGAAGCTTTCTTT
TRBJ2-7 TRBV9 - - CASSADYEQYF TGTGCCAGCAGCGCCGACTACGAGCAGTACTTC
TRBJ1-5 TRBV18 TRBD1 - CASSGTGVSNQPQHF TGTGCCAGCTCAGGGACAGGGGTTAGCAATCAGCCCCAGCATTTT
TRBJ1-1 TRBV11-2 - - CASSQSALWPAFF TGTGCCAGCAGCCAGTCGGCTCTCTGGCCAGCTTTCTTT
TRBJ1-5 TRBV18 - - CASSPLPDQPQHF TGTGCCAGCTCACCACTGCCAGATCAGCCCCAGCATTTT
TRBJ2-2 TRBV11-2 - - CASSSLRNTGELFF TGTGCCAGCAGCTCCCTCAGGAACACCGGGGAGCTGTTTTTT
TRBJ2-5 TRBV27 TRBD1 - CASSLYGGQGLSQETQYF TGTGCCAGCAGTTTATACGGTGGACAGGGGTTATCTCAAGAGACCCAGTACTTC
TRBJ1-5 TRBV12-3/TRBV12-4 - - CASSLDENQPQHF TGTGCCAGCAGTTTAGACGAGAATCAGCCCCAGCATTTT
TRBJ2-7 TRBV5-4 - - CASSPGGVKITYEQYF TGTGCCAGCAGCCCCGGTGGGGTGAAGATTACCTACGAGCAGTACTTC
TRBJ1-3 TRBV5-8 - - CASSWGAGASGNTIYF TGTGCCAGCAGCTGGGGCGCAGGGGCGTCTGGAAACACCATATATTTT
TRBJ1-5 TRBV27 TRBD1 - CASRQGEGNQPQHF TGTGCCAGCAGGCAGGGGGAGGGGAATCAGCCCCAGCATTTT
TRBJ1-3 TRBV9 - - CASSVGASSGNTIYF TGTGCCAGCAGCGTCGGTGCTAGCTCTGGAAACACCATATATTTT
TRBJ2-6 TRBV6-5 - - CASSLGISGANVLTF TGTGCCAGCAGTTTAGGAATCTCTGGGGCCAACGTCCTGACTTTC
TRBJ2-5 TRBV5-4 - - CASSLSAVGVSLMKETQYF TGTGCCAGCAGCTTGTCCGCGGTTGGAGTGAGCCTCATGAAGGAGACCCAGTACTTC
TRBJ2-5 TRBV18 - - CASSPYTGKETQYF TGTGCCAGCTCACCGTATACAGGAAAAGAGACCCAGTACTTC
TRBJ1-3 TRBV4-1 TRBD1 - CASSPDREAGNTIYF TGCGCCAGCAGCCCCGACAGGGAGGCTGGAAACACCATATATTTT
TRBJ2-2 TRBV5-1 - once CASYRDTGELFF TGCGCCAGCTATCGGGACACCGGGGAGCTGTTTTTT
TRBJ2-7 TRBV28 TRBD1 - CASTPNRDRVHF TGTGCCAGCACCCCCAACCGGGACAGGGTGCACTTC